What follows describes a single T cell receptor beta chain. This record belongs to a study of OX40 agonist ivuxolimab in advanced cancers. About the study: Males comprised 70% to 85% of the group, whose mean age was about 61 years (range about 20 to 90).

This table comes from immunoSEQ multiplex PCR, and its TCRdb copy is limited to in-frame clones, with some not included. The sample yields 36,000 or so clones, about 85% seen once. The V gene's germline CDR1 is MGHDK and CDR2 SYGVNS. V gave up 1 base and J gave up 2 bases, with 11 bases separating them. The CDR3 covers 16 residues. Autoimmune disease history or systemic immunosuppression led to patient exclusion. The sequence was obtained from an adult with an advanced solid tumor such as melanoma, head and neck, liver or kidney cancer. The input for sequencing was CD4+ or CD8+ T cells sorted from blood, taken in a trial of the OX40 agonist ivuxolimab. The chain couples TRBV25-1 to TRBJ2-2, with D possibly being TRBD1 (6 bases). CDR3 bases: TGTGCCAGCAGTGAATTCGGACAGCTAAACACCGGGGAGCTGTTTTTT. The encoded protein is CASSEFGQLNTGELFF.